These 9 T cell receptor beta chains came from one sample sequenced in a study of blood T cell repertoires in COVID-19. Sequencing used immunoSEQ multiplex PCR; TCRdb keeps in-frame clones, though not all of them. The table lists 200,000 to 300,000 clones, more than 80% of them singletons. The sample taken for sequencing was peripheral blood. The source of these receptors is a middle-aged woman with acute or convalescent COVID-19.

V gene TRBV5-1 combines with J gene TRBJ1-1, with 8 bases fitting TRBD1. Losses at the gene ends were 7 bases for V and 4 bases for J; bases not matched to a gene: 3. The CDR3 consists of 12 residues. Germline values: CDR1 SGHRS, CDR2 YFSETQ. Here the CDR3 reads CASRTGGTEAFF. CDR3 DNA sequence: TGCGCCAGCCGCACAGGGGGCACTGAAGCTTTCTTT.

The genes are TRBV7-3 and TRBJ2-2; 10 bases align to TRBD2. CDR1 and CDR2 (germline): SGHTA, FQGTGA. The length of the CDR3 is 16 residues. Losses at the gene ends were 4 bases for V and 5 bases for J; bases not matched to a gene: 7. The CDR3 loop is CASSSAGGQGTGELFF. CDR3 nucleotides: TGTGCCAGCAGCTCAGCGGGGGGGCAAGGAACCGGGGAGCTGTTTTTT.

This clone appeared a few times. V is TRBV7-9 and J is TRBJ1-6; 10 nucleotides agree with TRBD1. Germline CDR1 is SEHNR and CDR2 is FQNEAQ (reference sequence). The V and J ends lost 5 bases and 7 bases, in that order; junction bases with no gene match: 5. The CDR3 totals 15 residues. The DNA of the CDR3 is TGTGCCAGCAGCCTCGGGACAGGGGTAAATTCACCCCTCCACTTT. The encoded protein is CASSLGTGVNSPLHF. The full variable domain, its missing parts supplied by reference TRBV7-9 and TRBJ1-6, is DTGVSQNPRHKITKRGQNVTFRCDPISEHNRLYWYRQTLGQGPEFLTYFQNEAQLEKSRLLSDRFSAERPKGSFSTLEIQRTEQGDSAMYLCASSLGTGVNSPLHFGNGTRLTVT.

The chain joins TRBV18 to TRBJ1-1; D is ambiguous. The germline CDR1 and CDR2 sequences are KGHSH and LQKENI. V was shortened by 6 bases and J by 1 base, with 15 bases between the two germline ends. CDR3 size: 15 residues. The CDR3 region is CASSLEGLTNTEAFF. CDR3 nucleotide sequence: TGTGCCAGCTCCCTTGAGGGCTTGACGAACACTGAAGCTTTCTTT.

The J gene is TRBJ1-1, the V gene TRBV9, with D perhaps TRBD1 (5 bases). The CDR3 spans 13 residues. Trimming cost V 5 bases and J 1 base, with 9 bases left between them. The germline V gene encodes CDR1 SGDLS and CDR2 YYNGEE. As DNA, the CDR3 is TGTGCCAGCAGGCCACAGGCGAACACTGAAGCTTTCTTT. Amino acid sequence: CASRPQANTEAFF.

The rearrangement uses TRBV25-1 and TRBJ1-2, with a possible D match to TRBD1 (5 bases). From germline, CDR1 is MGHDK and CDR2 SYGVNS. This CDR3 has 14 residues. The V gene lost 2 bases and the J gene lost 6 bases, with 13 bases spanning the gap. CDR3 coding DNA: TGTGCCAGCAGTGAAAACACAGGCGTACATGGCTACACCTTC. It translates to CASSENTGVHGYTF.

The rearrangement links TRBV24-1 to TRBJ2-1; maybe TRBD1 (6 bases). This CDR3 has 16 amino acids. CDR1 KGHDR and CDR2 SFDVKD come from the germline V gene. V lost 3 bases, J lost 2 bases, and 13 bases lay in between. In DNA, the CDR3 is TGTGCCACCAGTGATCCGCCACAGGGTACCTACAATGAGCAGTTCTTC. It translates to CATSDPPQGTYNEQFF.

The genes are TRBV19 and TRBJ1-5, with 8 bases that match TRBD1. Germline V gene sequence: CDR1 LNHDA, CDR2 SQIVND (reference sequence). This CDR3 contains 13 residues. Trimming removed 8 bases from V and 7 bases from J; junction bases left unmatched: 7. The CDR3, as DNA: TGTGCCAGTGCCCGGGACAGGACCCAGCCCCAGCATTTT. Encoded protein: CASARDRTQPQHF.

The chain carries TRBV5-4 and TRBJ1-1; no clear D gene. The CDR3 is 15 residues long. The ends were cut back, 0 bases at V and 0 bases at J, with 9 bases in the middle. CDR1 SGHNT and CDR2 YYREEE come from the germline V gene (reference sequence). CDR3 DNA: TGTGCCAGCAGCTTGGGGGGAGGGATGAACACTGAAGCTTTCTTT. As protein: CASSLGGGMNTEAFF.